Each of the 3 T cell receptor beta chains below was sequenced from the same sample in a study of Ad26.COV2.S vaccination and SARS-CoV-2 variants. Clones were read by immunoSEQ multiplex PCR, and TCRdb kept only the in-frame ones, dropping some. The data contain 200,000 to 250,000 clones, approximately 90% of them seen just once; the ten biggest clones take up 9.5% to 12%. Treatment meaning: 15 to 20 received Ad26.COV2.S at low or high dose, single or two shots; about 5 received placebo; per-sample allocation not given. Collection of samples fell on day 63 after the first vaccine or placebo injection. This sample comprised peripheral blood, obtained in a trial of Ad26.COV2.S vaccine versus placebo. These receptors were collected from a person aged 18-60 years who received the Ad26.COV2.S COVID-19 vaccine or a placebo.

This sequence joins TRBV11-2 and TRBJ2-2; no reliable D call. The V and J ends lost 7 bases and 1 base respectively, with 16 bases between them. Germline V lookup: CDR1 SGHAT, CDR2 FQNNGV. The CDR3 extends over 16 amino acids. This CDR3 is CASTSFDRKNTGELFF. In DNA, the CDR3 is TGTGCCAGCACCAGTTTCGATAGGAAGAACACCGGGGAGCTGTTTTTT.

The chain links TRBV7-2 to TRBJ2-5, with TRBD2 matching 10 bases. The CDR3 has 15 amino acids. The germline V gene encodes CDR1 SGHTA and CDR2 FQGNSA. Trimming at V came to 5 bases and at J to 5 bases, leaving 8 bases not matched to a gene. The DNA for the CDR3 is TGTGCCAGCAGCCCCCGCCTAGCGGGGGAGGAGACCCAGTACTTC. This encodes CASSPRLAGEETQYF.

This CDR3 is CASSSVGLDSYGYTF. CDR3 in DNA: TGTGCCAGCAGCTCGGTTGGGCTGGACAGCTATGGCTACACCTTC. The chain links TRBV5-6 to TRBJ1-2, with D possibly TRBD1 on 6 matching bases. CDR1 and CDR2 from the germline V gene are SGHDT and YYEEEE. The ends were cut back, 3 bases at V and 4 bases at J, with 16 bases in the middle. This CDR3 has 15 residues.